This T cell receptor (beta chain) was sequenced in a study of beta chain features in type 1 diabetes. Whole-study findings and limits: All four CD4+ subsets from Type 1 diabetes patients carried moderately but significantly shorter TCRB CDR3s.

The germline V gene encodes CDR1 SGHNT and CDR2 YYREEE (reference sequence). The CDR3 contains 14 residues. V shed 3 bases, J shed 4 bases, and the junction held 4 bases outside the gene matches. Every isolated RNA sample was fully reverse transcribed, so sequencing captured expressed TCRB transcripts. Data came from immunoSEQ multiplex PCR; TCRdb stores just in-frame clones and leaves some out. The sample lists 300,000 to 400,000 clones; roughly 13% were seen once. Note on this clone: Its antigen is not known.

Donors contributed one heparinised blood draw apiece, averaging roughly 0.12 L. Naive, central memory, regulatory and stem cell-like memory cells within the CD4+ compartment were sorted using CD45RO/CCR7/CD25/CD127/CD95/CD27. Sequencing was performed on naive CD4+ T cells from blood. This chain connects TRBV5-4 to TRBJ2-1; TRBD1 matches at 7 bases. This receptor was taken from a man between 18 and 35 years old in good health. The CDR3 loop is CASSSGQRYNEQFF. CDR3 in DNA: TGTGCCAGCAGCTCGGGACAGCGATACAATGAGCAGTTCTTC. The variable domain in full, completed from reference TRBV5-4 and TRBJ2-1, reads ETGVTQSPTHLIKTRGQQVTLRCSSQSGHNTVSWYQQALGQGPQFIFQYYREEENGRGNFPPRFSGLQFPNYSSELNVNALELDDSALYLCASSSGQRYNEQFFGPGTRLTVL.